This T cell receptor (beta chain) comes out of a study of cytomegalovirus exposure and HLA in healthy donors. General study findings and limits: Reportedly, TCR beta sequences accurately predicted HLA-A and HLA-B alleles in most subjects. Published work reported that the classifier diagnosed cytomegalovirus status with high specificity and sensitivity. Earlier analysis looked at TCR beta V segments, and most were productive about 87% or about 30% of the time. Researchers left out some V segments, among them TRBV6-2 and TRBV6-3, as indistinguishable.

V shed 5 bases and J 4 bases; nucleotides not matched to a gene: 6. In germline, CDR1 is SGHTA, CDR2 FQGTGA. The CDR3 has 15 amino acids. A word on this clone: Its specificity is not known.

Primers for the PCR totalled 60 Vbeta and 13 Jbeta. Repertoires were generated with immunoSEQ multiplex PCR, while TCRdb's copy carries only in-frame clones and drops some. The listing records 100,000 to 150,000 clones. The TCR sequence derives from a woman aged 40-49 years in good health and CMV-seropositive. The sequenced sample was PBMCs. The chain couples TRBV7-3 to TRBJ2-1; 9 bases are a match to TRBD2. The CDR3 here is CASSTTSGPYNEQFF. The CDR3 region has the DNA TGTGCCAGCAGCACGACTAGCGGACCTTACAATGAGCAGTTCTTC.